Each of the 11 T cell receptor beta chains below was sequenced from the same sample in a study of cytomegalovirus exposure and HLA in healthy donors (dated by TCRdb to 2015 to 2018). Library creation used the immunoSEQ multiplex PCR assay. For the multiplex PCR, a mixture combining 60 forward primers for TCR Vbeta segments and 13 reverse primers for TCR Jbeta segments was used. TCRdb stores this immuneACCESS table with in-frame sequences only. Part of the clones is absent; in the studies checked, under half of the shortfall reflects unresolved V genes, and no reason is known for the rest. Counted in this sample were under 150,000 clones; about four fifths of them appeared once. The top ten hold roughly 1.3% of the sample. The sample consisted of PBMCs. These receptors all stem from a woman aged 40 to 50 in good health and CMV-seronegative.

CDR3 loop: CASSLTGMNTEAFF. The CDR3 bases are TGCGCCAGCAGCCTGACAGGGATGAACACTGAAGCTTTCTTT. V is TRBV5-1 and J is TRBJ1-1, with TRBD1 matching over 7 bases. The CDR3 is 14 residues long. Germline lookup yields CDR1 SGHRS and CDR2 YFSETQ. The V segment lost 4 bases and the J segment 0 bases; nucleotides outside the gene matches: 3. The entire variable domain, with the rest obtained from reference TRBV5-1 and TRBJ1-1, is as follows: KAGVTQTPRYLIKTRGQQVTLSCSPISGHRSVSWYQQTPGQGLQFLFEYFSETQRNKGNFPGRFSGRQFSNSRSEMNVSTLELGDSALYLCASSLTGMNTEAFFGQGTRLTVV.

The J gene is TRBJ1-2, the V gene TRBV28; D is perhaps TRBD1 (5 bases). The CDR3 consists of 15 residues. Germline V lookup: CDR1 MDHEN, CDR2 SYDVKM. V shed 2 bases and J shed 5 bases, with 15 bases lying between them. This CDR3 reads CASSLGGMGGYGYTF. The CDR3 DNA is TGTGCCAGCAGTTTAGGGGGAATGGGGGGTTATGGCTACACCTTC.

The chain couples TRBV7-8 to TRBJ2-7; TRBD1 matches at 9 bases. This CDR3 has 18 amino acids. Per germline, CDR1 SGHVS and CDR2 FQNEAQ. The V segment lost 0 bases and the J segment 0 bases; nucleotides outside the gene matches: 9. In DNA, the CDR3 is TGTGCCAGCAGCTTAGCTCCCCCCGGGACAGGGAGCTCCTACGAGCAGTACTTC. It codes for CASSLAPPGTGSSYEQYF.

The rearrangement uses TRBV13 and TRBJ2-1, with 12 positions matching TRBD2. J lost 9 bases, V lost 7 bases, and 13 bases had no gene match. Germline V gene lookup returns CDR1 PRHDT and CDR2 FYEKMQ (reference sequence). This CDR3 region has 16 residues. The CDR3: CASIPRASGGAAEQFF. The CDR3 bases are TGTGCCAGCATCCCAAGGGCTAGCGGGGGGGCGGCTGAGCAGTTCTTC. Full variable domain (rest looked up from reference TRBV13 and TRBJ2-1): AAGVIQSPRHLIKEKRETATLKCYPIPRHDTVYWYQQGPGQDPQFLISFYEKMQSDKGSIPDRFSAQQFSDYHSELNMSSLELGDSALYFCASIPRASGGAAEQFFGPGTRLTVL.

This clone was detected only once. V usage is TRBV10-2 and J usage is TRBJ1-2, with 8 bases that match TRBD1. CDR3 length: 13 amino acids. Losses at the gene ends were 6 bases for V and 7 bases for J; bases not matched to a gene: 7. CDR1 is WSHSY, CDR2 SAAADI, per germline. The CDR3 reads CASSPGQGAGYTF. The CDR3 bases are TGCGCCAGCAGCCCTGGACAGGGTGCTGGCTACACCTTC.

This clone has only one observation. The J gene is TRBJ1-2, the V gene TRBV9; D ambiguous. Germline values: CDR1 SGDLS, CDR2 YYNGEE. V was trimmed by 4 bases and J by 4 bases, leaving 11 bases between them. CDR3 length equals 13 residues. CDR3: CASSSGNLYGYTF. The CDR3, as DNA: TGTGCCAGCAGCTCCGGGAACCTCTATGGCTACACCTTC.

This chain links TRBV19 with TRBJ1-1; 8 bases line up with TRBD1. After removal of 5 bases from V and 6 bases from J, the junction contained 14 bases not matched to a gene. Germline V gives CDR1 LNHDA, CDR2 SQIVND (reference sequence). This CDR3 region has 16 residues. The CDR3 coding sequence is TGTGCCAGTAGTCCCGGGACAGGATGGGGGTCCGCTGAAGCTTTCTTT. It specifies CASSPGTGWGSAEAFF.

The chain links TRBV5-4 to TRBJ1-6; a possible D gene is TRBD1 (5 bases). Germline V gene data show CDR1 as SGHNT and CDR2 as YYREEE (reference sequence). CDR3 size: 15 residues. V lost 5 bases and J lost 5, with 14 bases in between. The CDR3 sequence is CASSNWGGDNSPLHF. CDR3 in DNA: TGTGCCAGCAGTAACTGGGGGGGTGATAATTCACCCCTCCACTTT.

This chain joins TRBV6-6 and TRBJ1-6, with 8 bases lining up with TRBD1. Germline V gives CDR1 MNHNY, CDR2 SVGAGI (reference sequence). Trimming took 4 bases from V and 15 from J; bases not matched to a gene: 17. The CDR3 contains 16 residues. The CDR3 DNA follows: TGTGCCAGCAGTTCACGGACAGGGCCAGCCTGGAGGGTCCTCCACTTT. It translates to CASSSRTGPAWRVLHF.

The chain joins TRBV7-3 to TRBJ2-2; 9 bases align to TRBD1. Per germline, CDR1 SGHTA and CDR2 FQGTGA. J was trimmed by 4 bases and V by 4 bases; bases with no gene match: 7. This CDR3 is built from 16 residues. CDR3 DNA: TGTGCCAGCAGCTCGGGGACAGGGAGAAGCACCGGGGAGCTGTTTTTT. Translation: CASSSGTGRSTGELFF.

The chain couples TRBV5-1 to TRBJ1-1, with D perhaps matching TRBD1 (6 bases). The germline V gene has CDR1 SGHRS and CDR2 YFSETQ. V was trimmed by 6 bases and J by 3 bases, leaving 12 bases between them. The CDR3 covers 13 residues. The DNA of the CDR3 is TGCGCCAGCAAACCCGCAGGGGACACTGAAGCTTTCTTT. Protein sequence: CASKPAGDTEAFF.